The rows below give T cell receptor beta chains drawn from one sample of a study of T cell repertoires in cytomegalovirus infection. TCRdb re-analysed the reads in MiXCR, keeping a single row per CDR3 protein. The data show about 68,000 distinct CDR3 sequences, 20% to 25% seen once. These receptors' antigens are unknown. Sequenced input: PBMCs, sequenced either directly or after in vitro stimulation (not recorded which). These receptors all stem from a human donor in good health (CMV status not recorded). Some clones in this sample may be carry-over from other donors' samples. Both conserved end residues are part of each CDR3. D genes are given only for firm matches. A clone size is listed for some rows: how often the clone was seen (once, few, many), or a class if it is expanded.

V gene	clone size	D gene	J gene	CDR3 DNA	CDR3 protein
TRBV28	-	-	TRBJ1-6	TGTGCCACCAATACAGGTCCCGGTTTCCACTTT	CATNTGPGFHF
TRBV11-2	-	-	TRBJ1-6	TGTGCCAGCAGCATCTCGCCAACAGGACCAAGTTCACCCCTCCACTTT	CASSISPTGPSSPLHF
TRBV19	-	-	TRBJ1-2	TGTGCCAGTAGCTTTTTCGGCCGGCTCCAGGGCTACACCTTC	CASSFFGRLQGYTF
TRBV4-3	-	-	TRBJ2-1	TGCGCCAGCAGCCAAGGGTTTCGAGCGGACAACAATGAGCAGTTCTTC	CASSQGFRADNNEQFF
TRBV5-4	-	-	TRBJ1-2	TGTGCCAGCAGCTTGCAGGGTAGCTATGGCTACACCTTC	CASSLQGSYGYTF
TRBV27	-	-	TRBJ2-1	TGTGCCAGCAGTCCTCTGGCGGGTTGGAACTACAATGAGCAGTTCTTC	CASSPLAGWNYNEQFF
TRBV29-1	many	-	TRBJ2-1	TGCAGCGTTGACAGCGCGTTCTTCTACAATGAGCAGTTCTTC	CSVDSAFFYNEQFF
TRBV18	once	-	TRBJ2-2	TGTGCCGGAGGGCCCCCCACCAACACCGGGGAGCTGTTTTTT	CAGGPPTNTGELFF
TRBV11-3	few	TRBD1	TRBJ1-1	TGTGCCAGCAGCAGAAACACAGGGGGCACTGAAGCTTTCTTT	CASSRNTGGTEAFF
TRBV6-5	-	-	TRBJ1-5	TGTGCCAGCAGTTACAACGCCCTGGGCAATCAGCCCCAGCATTTT	CASSYNALGNQPQHF
TRBV11-1	-	TRBD1	TRBJ2-3	TGTGCCAGCCGTAAATGGGGACAGATCATAAATACGCAGTATTTT	CASRKWGQIINTQYF
TRBV7-2	many	-	TRBJ2-1	TGTGCCAGCAGCCTTGCCGGCAGGGAGGGGGATGAGCAGTTCTTC	CASSLAGREGDEQFF
TRBV29-1	once	TRBD1	TRBJ1-2	TGCAGCGTTGAAGATGGACAGGGGCATGGCTACACCTTC	CSVEDGQGHGYTF
TRBV29-1	-	-	TRBJ2-4	TGCAGCGTGGGTTTCGCTACGGACAAAAACATTCAGTACTTC	CSVGFATDKNIQYF
TRBV6-5	-	TRBD2	TRBJ2-1	TGTGCCAGCAGTTACGCCTTGGGACTAGGGACCTACAATGAGCAGTTCTTC	CASSYALGLGTYNEQFF
TRBV7-6	many	-	TRBJ2-3	TGTGCCAGCAGCTTAGACCAGGGCACAGATACGCAGTATTTT	CASSLDQGTDTQYF
TRBV12-3/TRBV12-4	few	-	TRBJ1-1	TGTGCCAGCAGTTTAGGGGGGGGGAAAACTGAAGCTTTCTTT	CASSLGGGKTEAFF
TRBV6-6	few	-	TRBJ2-1	TGTGCCAGCAGACCCGGACACCTCTACAATGAGCAGTTCTTC	CASRPGHLYNEQFF
TRBV27	few	-	TRBJ2-3	TGTGCCAGCTGGACAGCTAGCACAGATACGCAGTATTTT	CASWTASTDTQYF
TRBV19	-	-	TRBJ1-2	TGTGCCAGTAATCCGGACCGAGCTAACTATGGCTACACCTTC	CASNPDRANYGYTF
TRBV7-2	many	TRBD1	TRBJ1-3	TGTGCCAGCAGCTTAACTGCCGGGACAGGGGGTAGTAACACCATATATTTT	CASSLTAGTGGSNTIYF
TRBV7-2	many	-	TRBJ1-3	TGTGCCAGCAGCTTAGAAAAGGGCACTGGAAACACCATATATTTT	CASSLEKGTGNTIYF
TRBV6-5	few	-	TRBJ1-6	TGTGCCAGCAGTTACTCACTTTCAGAGAGCTCCTATAATTCACCCCTCCACTTT	CASSYSLSESSYNSPLHF
TRBV11-3	-	TRBD1	TRBJ2-2	TGTGCCAGCAGCGGGACCGGAGGACAGGGGGCGATCGGGGAGCTGTTTTTT	CASSGTGGQGAIGELFF
TRBV29-1	-	-	TRBJ1-5	TGCAGCGTTGAAGCTGGGGGGGGTCAGCCCCAGCATTTT	CSVEAGGGQPQHF
TRBV19	-	TRBD2	TRBJ2-1	TGTGCCAGTCAAGTCACTAGCGGGAGCCCTCGAAGGAGAGAGCAGTTCTTC	CASQVTSGSPRRREQFF
TRBV7-2	many	-	TRBJ2-1	TGTGCCAGCAGCTCATGGGGCAATGAGCAGTTCTTC	CASSSWGNEQFF
TRBV11-3	many	-	TRBJ1-1	TGTGCCAGCAGGCGGGCCACGGCTGAAGCTTTCTTT	CASRRATAEAFF
TRBV6-1	-	-	TRBJ1-5	TGTGCCAGCTCCGCCGCGGAAAATCAGCCCCAGCATTTT	CASSAAENQPQHF
TRBV10-3	few	TRBD2	TRBJ2-3	TGTGCCATCAGTGAGTTTACTAGCGGCAACACAGATACGCAGTATTTT	CAISEFTSGNTDTQYF
TRBV19	few	-	TRBJ1-2	TGTGCCAGTAGTACATCTCCGGACAGCATCTATGGCTACACCTTC	CASSTSPDSIYGYTF
TRBV18	-	-	TRBJ2-5	TGTGCCAGCTCAACGTCAGAGACCCAGTACTTC	CASSTSETQYF